This TCR beta chain came from a study of response to subunit inactivated influenza vaccine. Broader study findings: Few additional T cells are recruited per seasonal influenza vaccination, authors suggested.

A single record per CDR3 protein comes from TCRdb applying MiXCR to the RT-PCR reads. The sample holds about 190,000 distinct CDR3 sequences, approximately 15% seen once. The CDR3 is made up of 15 amino acids. Germline-derived CDR1 and CDR2 are MNHEY and SMNVEV (reference sequence). V dropped 6 bases and J dropped 8; count of bases not matched to a gene: 10. This clonotype was observed a handful of times. Antigen: not known. The sequencing used CD8+ T cells sorted from PBMCs, collected 5 days after vaccination. The rearrangement links TRBV27 to TRBJ2-1; 10 bases align to TRBD2. This TCR came from a man aged 50 to 59 who received an inactivated influenza vaccine. The CDR3 loop is CASSDTLAGRYEQFF. CDR3 bases: TGTGCCAGCAGCGATACACTAGCGGGAAGATATGAGCAGTTCTTC.